This TCR beta chain was observed in a study of T cells in Graves' hyperthyroidism and ophthalmopathy. Notes on the study in general: In the blood, most expanded thyroid clonotypes above 0.001 appeared as well. The model made its ophthalmopathy prediction, and onset followed a median around six months later.

A patient was excluded if there was uncontrolled infection, other autoimmune disease, pregnancy or lactation. Clinical symptoms, serum thyroxine and TRAb, thyroid ultrasound and orbital computed tomography were used for the diagnoses. In germline, CDR1 is SGHVS, CDR2 FQNEAQ. The CDR3 runs to 18 residues. What was amplified from RNA transcripts were TCR beta CDR3 regions. Primed by the HTBI set, a first-round RT-PCR was run on the TCR CDR3. TCRdb passed the multiplex PCR reads through MiXCR, listing each CDR3 protein once. The sample shows 500,000 to 800,000 distinct CDR3 sequences, less than 45% of them seen only once. About this clonotype: The antigen is unknown. This clone may be a read error of a much larger clone one base away.

The sequenced sample was peripheral blood or thyroid tissue (not recorded which). The rearrangement links TRBV7-8 to TRBJ1-6; 7 bases are shared with TRBD1. This receptor was obtained from an adult man with Graves' disease, either hyperthyroidism or ophthalmopathy (not recorded which). CDR3 protein: CASSPTPGQSSYNSPLYF. The CDR3 nucleotides read TGTGCCAGCAGCCCGACCCCGGGACAGAGCTCCTATAATTCACCCCTCTACTTT.